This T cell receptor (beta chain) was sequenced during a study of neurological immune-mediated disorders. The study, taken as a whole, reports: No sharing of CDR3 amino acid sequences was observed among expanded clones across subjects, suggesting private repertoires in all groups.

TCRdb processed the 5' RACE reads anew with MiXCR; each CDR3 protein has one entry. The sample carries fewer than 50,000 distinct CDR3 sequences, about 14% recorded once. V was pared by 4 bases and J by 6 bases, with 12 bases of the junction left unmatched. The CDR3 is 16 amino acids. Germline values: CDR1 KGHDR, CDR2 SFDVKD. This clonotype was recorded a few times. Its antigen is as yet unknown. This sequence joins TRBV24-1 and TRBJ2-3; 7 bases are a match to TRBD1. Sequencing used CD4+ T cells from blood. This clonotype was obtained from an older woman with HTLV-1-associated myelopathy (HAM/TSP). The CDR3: CATSDPGQPRGDTQYF. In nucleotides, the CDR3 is TGTGCCACCAGTGACCCGGGACAGCCGAGAGGGGATACGCAGTATTTT.